This paragraph covers one T cell receptor beta chain sequence. This sample stems from a study of blood T cell repertoires in COVID-19. At the level of the study: Both acute and convalescent COVID-19 samples were obtained from the United States, Italy and Spain. Sources were T cells, B-cell-depleted T cells, or PBMCs; the material itself was cDNA or gDNA.

Original methodology: Amplifying reference gene primers gave estimates of nucleated cell counts. Assay: immunoSEQ multiplex PCR; the TCRdb copy retains only in-frame clones and omits some. Clonal size and the V and J genes are those of that table, whereas D and trimming came from the DNA. Of more than 150,000 clones listed, roughly 80% were seen once; the top ten hold approximately 7.1%. Trimming stripped 4 bases from V and 5 bases from J, with 11 bases between. The CDR3 runs 13 residues. Germline CDR1 and CDR2: SGHTA and FQGTGA. The sample comprised peripheral blood. V is TRBV7-3 and J is TRBJ2-5; D not certain. The sequence came from a human donor in a cohort sampled during active COVID-19. CDR3 sequence reads: CASSSSGVETQYF. The CDR3 DNA reads as TGTGCCAGCAGCTCCTCCGGAGTGGAGACCCAGTACTTC.